A selection of T cell receptor beta chains follows, all from one sample in a study of T-cell reconstitution after alpha-beta-depleted transplantation in children. MiXCR, run by TCRdb on the PCR reads, gives a single entry per CDR3 protein. The sample consists of a few hundred thousand distinct CDR3 sequences, 12% of them appearing once. The source material was PBMCs from the stem cell graft donor, sampled from the stem cell graft. These receptors all come from a human donor who donated a stem cell graft to a child with combined immunodeficiency. Both conserved end residues are part of each CDR3. D genes are given only for firm matches. Clone size is given for some rows only: seen once, a few or many times, or a class if the clone is expanded.

j_gene	v_gene	abundance	d_gene	CDR3aa	CDR3nt
TRBJ2-5	TRBV6-5	few	.	CASSSGSGRYQETQYF	TGTGCCAGCAGTTCTGGGAGCGGGCGGTACCAAGAGACCCAGTACTTC
TRBJ2-7	TRBV6-5	.	TRBD1	CASSGGQGWYF	TGTGCCAGCAGTGGGGGACAGGGCTGGTACTTC
TRBJ2-1	TRBV4-3	.	.	CASTRERSGAYNEQFF	TGCGCCAGCACTCGGGAGAGGTCGGGGGCCTACAATGAGCAGTTCTTC
TRBJ2-7	TRBV9	.	.	CASSVSTGNEQYF	TGTGCCAGCAGCGTATCGACGGGGAACGAGCAGTACTTC
TRBJ2-3	TRBV20-1	many	TRBD2	CSARPGTSGRGTDTQYF	TGCAGTGCTAGACCCGGGACTAGCGGGAGAGGGACAGATACGCAGTATTTT
TRBJ2-1	TRBV5-1	.	TRBD2	CASSLRASGGRYNEQFF	TGCGCCAGCAGCTTGCGGGCTAGCGGGGGCCGCTACAATGAGCAGTTCTTC
TRBJ1-4	TRBV5-1	.	.	CASSPTGGREKLFF	TGCGCCAGCAGCCCTACGGGGGGCCGGGAAAAACTGTTTTTT
TRBJ2-3	TRBV10-3	many	TRBD2	CAISAVSGGDTQYF	TGTGCCATCAGTGCCGTGTCGGGGGGGGATACGCAGTATTTT
TRBJ2-3	TRBV27	.	TRBD1	CAVGTGFQGTQYF	TGTGCAGTTGGGACAGGGTTTCAAGGAACGCAGTATTTT
TRBJ2-7	TRBV15	few	TRBD1	CATSRAQGKHEQYF	TGTGCCACCAGCAGAGCACAGGGGAAACACGAGCAGTACTTC
TRBJ2-6	TRBV24-1	few	.	CATSPSGANVLTF	TGTGCCACCAGTCCATCTGGGGCCAACGTCCTGACTTTC
TRBJ2-7	TRBV12-3/TRBV12-4	.	.	CASRHTGTGAYEQYF	TGTGCCAGCAGGCACACCGGGACTGGGGCCTACGAGCAGTACTTC
TRBJ2-5	TRBV30	few	.	CAWRFLGFQETQYF	TGTGCCTGGAGGTTTTTGGGATTCCAAGAGACCCAGTACTTC
TRBJ1-2	TRBV29-1	few	TRBD1	CSVELGQGRGYTF	TGCAGCGTTGAATTGGGACAGGGCCGAGGCTACACCTTC
TRBJ2-1	TRBV11-2	.	.	CASSRSGGTGPYNEQFF	TGTGCCAGCAGCCGCAGCGGGGGGACAGGGCCCTACAATGAGCAGTTCTTC
TRBJ2-2	TRBV30	.	.	CAWSVLDTGELFF	TGTGCCTGGAGTGTATTGGACACCGGGGAGCTGTTTTTT
TRBJ2-3	TRBV20-1	few	.	CSALRGARTDTQYF	TGCAGTGCCCTCCGGGGGGCGAGGACAGATACGCAGTATTTT
TRBJ2-5	TRBV7-2	many	.	CASSSNSGHETQYF	TGTGCCAGCAGCTCCAATTCGGGACACGAGACCCAGTACTTC
TRBJ2-5	TRBV15	many	.	CATSRDEEEGAYNQETQYF	TGTGCCACCAGCAGAGACGAAGAAGAAGGCGCCTACAACCAAGAGACCCAGTACTTC
TRBJ1-5	TRBV18	few	TRBD1	CASSPTGTGGVQPQHF	TGTGCCAGCTCACCAACGGGGACAGGGGGAGTTCAGCCCCAGCATTTT
TRBJ2-3	TRBV10-3	.	TRBD1	CAIRQTGASTDTQYF	TGTGCCATCAGGCAGACAGGGGCTAGCACAGATACGCAGTATTTT
TRBJ1-5	TRBV7-9	many	.	CASSSGLQGAQHF	TGTGCCAGCAGCAGTGGGTTGCAGGGTGCCCAGCATTTT
TRBJ2-7	TRBV2	.	TRBD2	CASRTSVPYEQYF	TGTGCCAGTCGGACTAGCGTTCCCTACGAGCAGTACTTC
TRBJ1-3	TRBV29-1	many	.	CSVEGYQGSGNTIYF	TGCAGCGTTGAAGGATACCAGGGATCTGGAAACACCATATATTTT
TRBJ2-5	TRBV28	.	.	CASSIRQFSQETQYF	TGTGCCAGCAGTATACGACAGTTTAGCCAAGAGACCCAGTACTTC
TRBJ2-4	TRBV12-3/TRBV12-4	few	TRBD2	CASTLSGRGGNIQYF	TGTGCCAGCACATTGAGCGGGAGGGGTGGAAACATTCAGTACTTC
TRBJ2-1	TRBV9	many	TRBD2	CASSVARGTSGRIFDNEQFF	TGTGCCAGCAGCGTAGCTAGGGGGACTAGCGGGAGGATCTTTGACAATGAGCAGTTCTTC
TRBJ2-3	TRBV12-3/TRBV12-4	few	.	CASSFLARVPDTQYF	TGTGCCAGCAGTTTCCTGGCCAGGGTTCCAGATACGCAGTATTTT
TRBJ2-5	TRBV10-2	.	.	CASSASGTAEETQYF	TGCGCCAGCAGTGCCTCCGGGACGGCTGAGGAGACCCAGTACTTC
TRBJ1-1	TRBV7-3	.	.	CASSPIRGRKNTEAFF	TGTGCCAGCAGCCCTATCCGGGGAAGAAAGAACACTGAAGCTTTCTTT
TRBJ1-2	TRBV12-3/TRBV12-4	.	.	CASLPQGWGHFSYGYTF	TGTGCCAGCCTACCCCAAGGATGGGGCCACTTTAGCTATGGCTACACCTTC
TRBJ2-1	TRBV27	many	.	CARGTGTSVWWVNEQFF	TGTGCCAGAGGAACCGGGACCTCGGTTTGGTGGGTCAATGAGCAGTTCTTC
TRBJ2-6	TRBV12-3/TRBV12-4	.	.	CASSDPGPRLTANVLTF	TGTGCCAGCAGTGACCCGGGACCGAGGCTTACGGCCAACGTCCTGACTTTC
TRBJ1-3	TRBV4-3	.	.	CASSPAWGSRGNTIYF	TGCGCCAGCAGCCCAGCGTGGGGATCTCGTGGAAACACCATATATTTT
TRBJ2-1	TRBV11-2	.	TRBD2	CASRRTGLAGGPGNEQFF	TGTGCCAGCAGACGTACGGGACTAGCGGGAGGGCCCGGCAATGAGCAGTTCTTC
TRBJ2-7	TRBV13	.	TRBD2	CASSFALAGDEQYF	TGTGCCAGCAGCTTTGCTCTAGCGGGAGACGAGCAGTACTTC
TRBJ2-2	TRBV7-6	.	.	CASTRGTLNTGELFF	TGTGCCAGCACGAGAGGGACATTAAACACCGGGGAGCTGTTTTTT
TRBJ2-7	TRBV20-1	few	TRBD1	CSATATGTGILEQYF	TGCAGTGCTACGGCCACCGGGACAGGGATTCTCGAGCAGTACTTC
TRBJ2-5	TRBV20-1	few	.	CSAREWAGVKETQYF	TGCAGTGCTAGAGAATGGGCAGGGGTTAAAGAGACCCAGTACTTC
TRBJ2-7	TRBV6-5	.	.	CASSMTETGLKQYF	TGTGCCAGCAGTATGACAGAGACGGGACTCAAGCAGTACTTC
TRBJ2-1	TRBV24-1	few	TRBD1	CATSQFGGQDYNEQFF	TGTGCCACCAGCCAATTCGGAGGACAGGATTACAATGAGCAGTTCTTC
TRBJ2-3	TRBV5-1	.	TRBD1	CASRASWGQGAADTQYF	TGCGCCAGCAGAGCATCTTGGGGACAGGGGGCCGCAGATACGCAGTATTTT
TRBJ2-3	TRBV4-1	.	.	CASSQERVPTSTDTQYF	TGCGCCAGCAGCCAAGAGCGGGTACCCACATCCACAGATACGCAGTATTTT
TRBJ1-6	TRBV12-3/TRBV12-4	many	.	CASSTHPTGFSPLHF	TGTGCCAGCAGTACACATCCCACAGGGTTTTCACCCCTCCACTTT
TRBJ2-7	TRBV9	many	.	CASSVDGSSSYEQYF	TGTGCCAGCAGCGTAGATGGGAGTAGCTCCTACGAGCAGTACTTC
TRBJ2-7	TRBV29-1	.	TRBD2	CSVVPGLAGSEQYF	TGCAGCGTGGTACCGGGACTAGCGGGGAGCGAGCAGTACTTC
TRBJ2-1	TRBV6-5	few	TRBD2	CASSYSLLAGGYNEQFF	TGTGCCAGCAGTTACAGCCTACTAGCGGGAGGGTACAATGAGCAGTTCTTC
TRBJ2-7	TRBV7-8	few	.	CASSLVWDGEQYF	TGTGCCAGCAGCTTAGTTTGGGATGGCGAGCAGTACTTC
TRBJ2-7	TRBV7-3	many	.	CASSLTTGAEQYF	TGTGCCAGCAGCTTGACAACAGGAGCCGAGCAGTACTTC
TRBJ1-6	TRBV5-5	few	.	CASSLFTAYNSPLHF	TGTGCCAGCAGCTTGTTCACAGCGTATAATTCACCCCTCCACTTT
TRBJ2-7	TRBV29-1	.	TRBD1	CSVAGGQHYEQYF	TGCAGCGTCGCAGGGGGACAGCACTACGAGCAGTACTTC
TRBJ2-1	TRBV15	few	.	CATSRDVGFSYNEQFF	TGTGCCACCAGCAGAGATGTGGGGTTCTCCTACAATGAGCAGTTCTTC
TRBJ2-5	TRBV6-2/TRBV6-3	.	TRBD2	CASSPITGGPRRTQYF	TGTGCCAGCAGCCCGATTACGGGGGGGCCCAGGAGGACCCAGTACTTC
TRBJ2-7	TRBV12-3/TRBV12-4	many	.	CASSDRSSSYEQYF	TGTGCCAGCAGCGACAGATCCTCCTCCTACGAGCAGTACTTC
TRBJ2-1	TRBV29-1	.	.	CSVDQSRASYNEQFF	TGCAGCGTTGATCAGAGCAGGGCGTCCTACAATGAGCAGTTCTTC
TRBJ2-3	TRBV18	.	.	CASSPRGGASDTQYF	TGTGCCAGCTCACCGAGAGGGGGGGCCAGCGATACGCAGTATTTT
TRBJ2-5	TRBV3-1	.	.	CATSQVRATLYQETQYF	TGTGCCACCAGCCAAGTGCGGGCAACCCTGTACCAAGAGACCCAGTACTTC